A single sample gave rise to the 32 T cell receptor beta chains below, sequenced in a study of molecular identifiers for immune sequencing clone quantification. Each CDR3 protein is one row after TCRdb ran MiXCR on the PCR reads. Of approximately 550,000 distinct CDR3 sequences listed, about a fifth are singletons. Material: naive CD8+ T cells from blood, with Jurkat cell RNA spiked in. Subset defined: FACS-sorted CD8+CD4-CCR7+CD45RA+ naive T cells. Source of these receptors: a human donor in good health. Some libraries in this study had Jurkat cell RNA spiked in.

This clonotype turned up a few times. The chain uses TRBV14 and TRBJ1-1; D perhaps matches TRBD1 (6 bases). The V end was cut by 2 bases, the J end by 6 bases, with 13 bases between. This CDR3 contains 14 residues. Germline-derived CDR1 and CDR2 are SGHDN and FVKESK. Here the CDR3 DNA reads TGTGCCAGCAGCCAATCCGGGGGGGGCGCTGAAGCTTTCTTT. This sequence encodes CASSQSGGGAEAFF.

V gene TRBV6-2 or TRBV6-3 combines with J gene TRBJ2-1, with TRBD2 identical over 9 bases. CDR1 MNHEY and CDR2 SVGEGT come from the germline V gene. V lost 5 bases and J lost 4; bases outside the gene matches: 6. This CDR3 spans 15 amino acids. This CDR3 reads CASSLGLAIYNEQFF. DNA of the CDR3: TGTGCCAGCAGTCTCGGACTAGCGATTTACAATGAGCAGTTCTTC.

This clonotype was counted many times. The chain has TRBV10-3 and TRBJ2-7; the D is unclear. The germline V gene encodes CDR1 ENHRY and CDR2 SYGVKD. V gave up 3 bases and J gave up 7 bases, with 13 bases separating them. The CDR3 covers 13 residues. CDR3 DNA sequence: TGTGCCATCAGTGACCGAGGTATTGTTGAGCAGTACTTC. Translating it yields CAISDRGIVEQYF.

This chain connects TRBV20-1 to TRBJ1-2; D call uncertain. V was clipped by 0 bases and J by 0 bases, with 5 bases between them. This CDR3 region has 13 residues. Germline V CDR1 and CDR2: DFQATT, SNEGSKA (reference sequence). This chain's CDR3 is CSARETANYGYTF. The CDR3 region has the DNA TGCAGTGCTAGAGAAACGGCTAACTATGGCTACACCTTC.

This clonotype was seen ten or more times. The chain employs TRBV6-5 and TRBJ2-1, with a weak D call TRBD1 (6 bases). Trimming cost V 6 bases and J 1 base, with 10 bases left between them. The germline V gene has CDR1 MNHEY and CDR2 SVGAGI. The CDR3 spans 14 residues. Written as DNA, the CDR3 is TGTGCCAGCAGCACCGGGACATCCTACAATGAGCAGTTCTTC. Translation: CASSTGTSYNEQFF.

This clonotype turned up a few times. This chain joins TRBV12-3 or TRBV12-4 and TRBJ2-5; the D gene is possibly TRBD2 (5 bases). Trimming cost V 3 bases and J 2 bases, with 13 bases left between them. The CDR3 loop spans 15 amino acids. The CDR3 DNA reads TGTGCCAGCAGTTTGTGGAACGGGAAACAAGAGACCCAGTACTTC. Amino acid sequence: CASSLWNGKQETQYF.

This clonotype has ten or more counts. The chain links TRBV5-6 to TRBJ2-3, with 11 bases aligning to TRBD2. V lost 4 bases and J lost 2; bases outside the gene matches: 6. Germline V lookup: CDR1 SGHDT, CDR2 YYEEEE. This CDR3 region has 16 residues. This CDR3 is CASSNGLAGITDTQYF. CDR3 coding DNA: TGTGCCAGCAGCAACGGACTAGCGGGTATCACAGATACGCAGTATTTT.

This clonotype has at least ten counts. This chain links TRBV7-9 with TRBJ1-5; TRBD1 might be the D (5 bases). Trimming pared 5 bases from V and 4 bases from J, leaving 15 bases between. The CDR3 length is 15 residues. The germline V gene has CDR1 SEHNR and CDR2 FQNEAQ (reference sequence). As DNA, the CDR3 is TGTGCCAGCAGCGCCAACCCAGGGTCAAATCAGCCCCAGCATTTT. Residues: CASSANPGSNQPQHF.

In its sample, this clonotype was seen a few times. The chain carries TRBV24-1 and TRBJ2-3; the match to TRBD2 covers 13 bases. This CDR3 spans 13 amino acids. Unmatched junction bases numbered 9, after V lost 7 bases and J lost 15 bases. Germline-derived CDR1 and CDR2 are KGHDR and SFDVKD. CDR3 sequence (DNA): TGTGCCACCAGCGGTGGGACTAGCGGGATTTCCTATTTT. It is translated as CATSGGTSGISYF.

The chain is built from TRBV9 and TRBJ2-3; D is unclear. CDR3 length: 15 amino acids. The V and J ends lost 0 bases and 2 bases respectively, with 10 bases between them. Looked up from germline, CDR1 is SGDLS and CDR2 is YYNGEE. The CDR3 DNA is TGTGCCAGCAGCGTAGGGAGACAAAACACAGATACGCAGTATTTT. Translating gives CASSVGRQNTDTQYF. Together with reference TRBV9 and TRBJ2-3, the CDR3 gives the full variable domain: DSGVTQTPKHLITATGQRVTLRCSPRSGDLSVYWYQQSLDQGLQFLIQYYNGEERAKGNILERFSAQQFPDLHSELNLSSLELGDSALYFCASSVGRQNTDTQYFGPGTRLTVL.

Details on this clonotype: This may stem from a read error, because a much larger clone lies one nucleotide away. No conserved phenylalanine or tryptophan ends this CDR3, so it is likely a read error. The rearrangement uses TRBV10-3 and TRBJ2-7; unclear D gene. The CDR3 has 15 residues. V dropped 3 bases and J dropped 2 bases, with 14 bases sitting between them. Germline loops: CDR1 ENHRY, CDR2 SYGVKD. In nucleotides, the CDR3 is TGTGCCATCAGTGATGAAGGGCTAACCGCCTACGAGCAGTACTCC. Encoded protein: CAISDEGLTAYEQYS.

A word on this clonotype: A much larger clone lies one base from this, so it may be a read error. This chain connects TRBV6-6 to TRBJ2-1, with 9 bases matching TRBD1. Germline CDR1 MNHNY, CDR2 SVGAGI (reference sequence). The CDR3 is made up of 16 amino acids. Here the CDR3 DNA reads TGTACCAGCAGTCACGAGCGGGACAGGGTTTATGATGAGCAGTTCTTC. Encoded protein: CTSSHERDRVYDEQFF.

The chain recombines TRBV7-9 with TRBJ1-1; D ambiguous. Germline-derived CDR1 and CDR2 are SEHNR and FQNEAQ (reference sequence). The CDR3 runs to 16 residues. Trimming removed 5 bases from V and 1 base from J, with 17 bases in between. The chain's CDR3 is CASSDPAGPANTEAFF. The CDR3 DNA reads TGTGCCAGCAGCGACCCCGCTGGCCCAGCGAACACTGAAGCTTTCTTT.

This clonotype was seen ten or more times. The rearrangement uses TRBV6-2 or TRBV6-3 and TRBJ2-3; D call uncertain. Trimming stripped 2 bases from V and 8 bases from J, with 5 bases between. This CDR3 contains 11 residues. Germline CDR1 is MNHEY and CDR2 is SVGEGT. In nucleotides, the CDR3 is TGTGCCAGCAGTTACGGCAGTACGCAGTATTTT. Protein product: CASSYGSTQYF.

The CDR3 nucleotides are TGTGCCAGCTCATCGAAGACAGGGCAAGCTGAAGCTTTCTTT. Its protein is CASSSKTGQAEAFF. This chain joins TRBV18 and TRBJ1-1, with 7 positions matching TRBD1. The CDR3 runs to 14 residues. Germline V lookup: CDR1 KGHSH, CDR2 LQKENI. With V trimmed by 5 bases and J by 6 bases, 9 bases remained unmatched. The full variable domain, completed using reference TRBV18 and TRBJ1-1, is NAGVMQNPRHLVRRRGQEARLRCSPMKGHSHVYWYRQLPEEGLKFMVYLQKENIIDESGMPKERFSAEFPKEGPSILRIQQVVRGDSAAYFCASSSKTGQAEAFFGQGTRLTVV.

This clonotype was recorded many times. The V gene is TRBV20-1, the J gene TRBJ2-7, with 7 bases fitting TRBD2. Trimming cost V 0 bases and J 5 bases; bases outside gene matches: 7. Germline values: CDR1 DFQATT, CDR2 SNEGSKA (reference sequence). The CDR3 sequence is 14 residues long. This CDR3 reads CSARDQALADEQYF. CDR3 in DNA: TGCAGTGCTAGAGATCAAGCCCTAGCGGACGAGCAGTACTTC.

With respect to this clonotype: A much more abundant neighbour one base away suggests this may be a read error. The genes are TRBV4-1 and TRBJ2-6; D remains ambiguous. The length of the CDR3 is 15 residues. The germline CDR1 and CDR2 sequences are MGHRA and YSYEKL. V was shortened by 6 bases and J by 0 bases, with 9 bases between the two germline ends. As DNA, the CDR3 is TGCGCCAGCAGACTGACATTCTCTGGGGCCAACGTCCTGACTTTC. The encoded protein is CASRLTFSGANVLTF.

Notes on this clonotype: A much more abundant neighbour one base away suggests this may be a read error. J is TRBJ2-3 and V is TRBV7-9; no clear D. The DNA end favors TRBJ1-5, so the J call may be wrong. Looked up from germline, CDR1 is SEHNR and CDR2 is FQNEAQ (reference sequence). The length of the CDR3 is 15 residues. The CDR3 loop is CASKTAVYSTDTQHF. The CDR3 nucleotides read TGTGCCAGCAAAACAGCGGTATACAGCACAGATACGCAGCATTTT.

This clonotype was seen many times. The chain is built from TRBV20-1 and TRBJ2-2, with TRBD1 matching over 8 bases. CDR3 length: 15 residues. The V and J ends lost 4 bases and 1 base, in that order; junction bases with no gene match: 5. Germline V gives CDR1 DFQATT, CDR2 SNEGSKA (reference sequence). The CDR3 region is CSAKTGVRNTGELFF. The CDR3 bases are TGCAGTGCTAAGACAGGGGTCAGGAACACCGGGGAGCTGTTTTTT.

This clonotype was seen only a few times. The J gene is TRBJ2-7, the V gene TRBV5-6, with D tentatively TRBD2 (5 bases). CDR1 SGHDT and CDR2 YYEEEE come from the germline V gene. V was shortened by 3 bases and J by 5 bases, with 21 bases between the two germline ends. The CDR3 sequence is 16 residues long. CDR3 DNA sequence: TGTGCCAGCAGCTCTTGGACTCCTGGGAAGTGGGACGAGCAGTACTTC. Protein product: CASSSWTPGKWDEQYF.

The chain couples TRBV4-1 to TRBJ2-7, with a weak D call TRBD1 (5 bases). Germline assignment: CDR1 MGHRA and CDR2 YSYEKL. Trimming took off 0 bases at V and 0 bases at J, with 12 bases between the two ends. CDR3 length: 16 residues. The chain's CDR3 is CASSQDSRVSSYEQYF. The CDR3 DNA reads TGCGCCAGCAGCCAAGATTCCAGGGTAAGCTCCTACGAGCAGTACTTC.

The chain is built from TRBV28 and TRBJ1-5; possibly TRBD1 for D (5 bases). Trimming removed 5 bases from V and 4 bases from J, with 12 bases in between. Per the germline V gene, CDR1 is MDHEN and CDR2 is SYDVKM. This CDR3 has 14 amino acids. CDR3 nucleotide sequence: TGTGCCAGCAGTCGGGACGGCGAGAATCAGCCCCAGCATTTT. This gives the protein CASSRDGENQPQHF.

This clonotype was found many times. The chain is built from TRBV2 and TRBJ2-3, with D maybe TRBD2 (5 bases). The V gene's germline CDR1 is SNHLY and CDR2 FYNNEI. The CDR3 covers 18 residues. The germline V and J ends were trimmed by 2 bases and 2 bases, with 20 bases remaining between them. The CDR3 reads CASSESWLSGLPTDTQYF. CDR3 nucleotide sequence: TGTGCCAGCAGTGAATCATGGCTGTCCGGACTTCCCACAGATACGCAGTATTTT.

This clonotype was found a few times. The chain joins TRBV4-3 to TRBJ2-5, with D perhaps being TRBD1 or TRBD2 (6 bases each). The V gene's germline CDR1 is LGHNA and CDR2 YSLEER. Trimming left V 1 base short and J 7 bases short, with 13 bases between. The CDR3 is 14 residues long. CDR3 in DNA: TGCGCCAGCAGCCAAGGGTCGGGGGCCGGGACCCAGTACTTC. Translation gives CASSQGSGAGTQYF.

This clonotype has a count of ten or more. The chain is built from TRBV4-1 and TRBJ2-7; maybe TRBD1 (7 bases). Germline assignment: CDR1 MGHRA and CDR2 YSYEKL. CDR3 length: 16 amino acids. Trimming stripped 0 bases from V and 4 bases from J, with 16 bases between. This CDR3 reads CASSQDAQGGYYEQYF. The DNA of the CDR3 is TGCGCCAGCAGCCAAGATGCCCAGGGGGGCTATTACGAGCAGTACTTC.

This clonotype was found a few times. This rearrangement joins TRBV12-3 or TRBV12-4 to TRBJ1-1, with D possibly TRBD1 on 5 matching bases. V was pared by 3 bases and J by 1 base, with 15 bases between. The CDR3 is 16 amino acids. The CDR3 region has the DNA TGTGCCAGCAGTTTCAATGGTCCAGGGAGGAACACTGAAGCTTTCTTT. As protein: CASSFNGPGRNTEAFF.

This clonotype was seen a few times. The J gene is TRBJ2-3, the V gene TRBV9; D not certain. V lost 3 bases and J 2 bases, leaving 13 bases between the germline ends. This CDR3 comprises 15 residues. The germline CDR1 and CDR2 sequences are SGDLS and YYNGEE. The CDR3 DNA is TGTGCCAGCAGCGGGCCACTCGCTGACACAGATACGCAGTATTTT. Protein: CASSGPLADTDTQYF. The whole variable domain, filled in from reference TRBV9 and TRBJ2-3, reads DSGVTQTPKHLITATGQRVTLRCSPRSGDLSVYWYQQSLDQGLQFLIQYYNGEERAKGNILERFSAQQFPDLHSELNLSSLELGDSALYFCASSGPLADTDTQYFGPGTRLTVL.

The chain has TRBV6-2 or TRBV6-3 and TRBJ2-1; D is unresolved. Trimming left V 6 bases short and J 0 bases short, with 15 bases between. The CDR3 extends over 16 amino acids. The germline gives CDR1 MNHEY, CDR2 SVGEGT. The CDR3 DNA sequence: TGTGCCAGCAGACCCCGGACGGAGAGCTCCTACAATGAGCAGTTCTTC. Amino acid sequence: CASRPRTESSYNEQFF.

Note on this clonotype: This may come from a read error, since a much larger clone is one base off. The CDR3 end shows no conserved phenylalanine or tryptophan, and so a read error is likely. The chain couples TRBV20-1 to TRBJ1-1; 11 nucleotides line up with TRBD1. The CDR3 is 13 amino acids. The ends lost 4 bases at V and 8 bases at J; junction bases unmatched: 6. Germline-derived CDR1 and CDR2 are DFQATT and SNEGSKA (reference sequence). The CDR3 reads CSATRTGGAEAFL. CDR3 sequence (DNA): TGCAGTGCTACCCGGACAGGGGGCGCGGAAGCTTTCCTT.

V usage is TRBV2 and J usage is TRBJ1-1, with unresolved D. This CDR3 region has 14 residues. CDR1 is SNHLY and CDR2 is FYNNEI in the germline V gene. Trimming removed 7 bases from V and 5 bases from J, with 17 bases in between. The CDR3 loop is CASKSDARITEAFF. CDR3 DNA sequence: TGTGCCAGCAAATCCGACGCAAGGATTACTGAAGCTTTCTTT.

This clonotype appeared many times. This chain joins TRBV24-1 and TRBJ1-1; TRBD1 aligns across 7 bases. V trimming: 2 bases; J trimming: 10 bases; junction bases outside the gene matches: 6. This CDR3 has 13 residues. Per germline, CDR1 KGHDR and CDR2 SFDVKD. The CDR3 sequence is CATSDSTGSGAFF. The CDR3 DNA follows: TGTGCCACCAGTGATTCGACAGGGTCCGGAGCTTTCTTT.

The rearrangement uses TRBV11-2 and TRBJ2-7; D possibly corresponds to TRBD2 (5 bases). The ends were cut back, 5 bases at V and 0 bases at J, with 11 bases in the middle. In germline, CDR1 is SGHAT, CDR2 FQNNGV. CDR3 size: 14 residues. The CDR3: CASSGAESSYEQYF. The CDR3 DNA follows: TGTGCCAGCAGCGGAGCGGAAAGCTCCTACGAGCAGTACTTC.